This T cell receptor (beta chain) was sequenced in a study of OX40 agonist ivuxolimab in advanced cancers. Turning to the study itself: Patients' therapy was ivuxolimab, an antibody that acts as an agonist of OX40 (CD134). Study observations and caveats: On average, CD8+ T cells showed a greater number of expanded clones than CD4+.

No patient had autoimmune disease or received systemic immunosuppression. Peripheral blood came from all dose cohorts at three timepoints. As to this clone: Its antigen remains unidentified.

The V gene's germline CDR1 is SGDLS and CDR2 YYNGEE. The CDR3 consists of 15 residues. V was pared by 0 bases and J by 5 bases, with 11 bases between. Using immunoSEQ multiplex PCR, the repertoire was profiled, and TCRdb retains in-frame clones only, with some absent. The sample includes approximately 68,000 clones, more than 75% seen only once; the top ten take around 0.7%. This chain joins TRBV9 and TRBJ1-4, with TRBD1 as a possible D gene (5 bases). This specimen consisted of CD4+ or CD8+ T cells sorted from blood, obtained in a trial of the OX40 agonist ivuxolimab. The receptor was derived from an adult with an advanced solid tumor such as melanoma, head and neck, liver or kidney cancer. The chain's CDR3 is CASSVERTQNEKLFF. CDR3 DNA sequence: TGTGCCAGCAGCGTAGAGAGGACACAGAATGAAAAACTGTTTTTT.